The next 30 T cell receptor beta chains were all read from a single sample in a study of T cell changes during pregnancy in multiple sclerosis. TCRdb's table, derived via immunoSEQ multiplex PCR, lists solely in-frame clones and lacks some. The repertoire consists of 70,000 or so clones, with around 91% occurring once and the leading ten covering around 0.75%. Sequencing used peripheral blood, obtained in the third trimester of pregnancy. The receptors here all came from a female donor in good health, enrolled as a control in a pregnancy study.

The chain links TRBV9 to TRBJ1-1; possibly TRBD1 for D (5 bases). Germline loops: CDR1 SGDLS, CDR2 YYNGEE. The ends were cut back, 0 bases at V and 3 bases at J, with 9 bases in the middle. This CDR3 has 14 residues. The CDR3 loop reads CASSVGGVDTEAFF. In DNA, the CDR3 is TGTGCCAGCAGCGTAGGGGGGGTTGACACTGAAGCTTTCTTT.

CDR3 sequence reads: CATSRIPEGRDYGYTF. The CDR3 DNA sequence: TGTGCCACCAGCAGAATCCCTGAGGGGAGGGACTATGGCTACACCTTC. The chain couples TRBV15 to TRBJ1-2; the D gene is possibly TRBD1 (5 bases). This CDR3 contains 16 residues. The V gene's germline CDR1 is LNHNV and CDR2 YYDKDF (reference sequence). Deletions cut 2 bases from V and 3 bases from J, with 16 bases between.

The gene calls are TRBV18 and TRBJ2-7, with TRBD1 matching 9 bases. V gave up 3 bases and J gave up 2 bases; unmatched junction bases: 5. The V gene's germline CDR1 is KGHSH and CDR2 LQKENI. CDR3 length: 15 amino acids. This chain's CDR3 is CASSPGTGSPYEQYF. The CDR3 DNA follows: TGTGCCAGCTCACCCGGGACAGGGAGTCCCTACGAGCAGTACTTC.

V and J are TRBV28 and TRBJ2-4; D is uncertain. The CDR3 covers 13 residues. Trimming took 2 bases from V and 1 from J, leaving 3 bases between them. CDR1 and CDR2 from the germline V gene are MDHEN and SYDVKM. CDR3 nucleotides: TGTGCCAGCAGTTTACTCGCCAAAAACATTCAGTACTTC. This codes for CASSLLAKNIQYF. The full variable domain, completed using reference TRBV28 and TRBJ2-4, is DVKVTQSSRYLVKRTGEKVFLECVQDMDHENMFWYRQDPGLGLRLIYFSYDVKMKEKGDIPEGYSVSREKKERFSLILESASTNQTSMYLCASSLLAKNIQYFGAGTRLSVL.

In its sample, this clone was seen once. The chain links TRBV28 to TRBJ1-3; 7 positions match TRBD1. Germline CDR1 MDHEN, CDR2 SYDVKM. This CDR3 region has 17 residues. V was clipped by 3 bases and J by 3 bases; unmatched bases: 11. Written as DNA, the CDR3 is TGTGCCAGCAGTTTCCTCTCAGCAGGGGGTGATGGAAACACCATATATTTT. Translation gives CASSFLSAGGDGNTIYF. The whole variable domain, filled in from reference TRBV28 and TRBJ1-3, reads DVKVTQSSRYLVKRTGEKVFLECVQDMDHENMFWYRQDPGLGLRLIYFSYDVKMKEKGDIPEGYSVSREKKERFSLILESASTNQTSMYLCASSFLSAGGDGNTIYFGEGSWLTVV.

The CDR3 protein is CASSATSGSYEQYF. The CDR3 nucleotides read TGTGCCAGCAGTGCGACTAGCGGGAGCTACGAGCAGTACTTC. The gene calls are TRBV28 and TRBJ2-7; 12 nucleotides line up with TRBD2. The germline CDR1 and CDR2 sequences are MDHEN and SYDVKM. V shed 5 bases, J shed 3 bases, and the junction held 2 bases outside the gene matches. CDR3 size: 14 residues.

This chain joins TRBV6-1 and TRBJ1-1; no firm D call. Germline V gene sequence: CDR1 MNHNS, CDR2 SASEGT. V was trimmed by 3 bases and J by 4 bases, leaving 18 bases between them. This CDR3 spans 16 amino acids. The CDR3 nucleotides are TGTGCCAGCAGTGATCCTCGACGGGGAAAGGTCACTGAAGCTTTCTTT. This codes for CASSDPRRGKVTEAFF.

V usage is TRBV7-8 and J usage is TRBJ1-2, with TRBD1 identical over 7 bases. Germline CDR1 reads SGHVS; CDR2 reads FQNEAQ. V gave up 5 bases and J gave up 8 bases; unmatched junction bases: 8. The CDR3 consists of 13 residues. The CDR3, as DNA: TGTGCCAGCAGCGACAAGGGGGCGGGGGGCTACACCTTC. Amino acid sequence: CASSDKGAGGYTF. Looking up the rest from reference TRBV7-8 and TRBJ1-2 gives the full variable domain: GAGVSQSPRYKVAKRGQDVALRCDPISGHVSLFWYQQALGQGPEFLTYFQNEAQLDKSGLPSDRFFAERPEGSVSTLKIQRTQQEDSAVYLCASSDKGAGGYTFGSGTRLTVV.

The V and J genes are TRBV27 and TRBJ2-7; maybe TRBD2 (5 bases). V lost 5 bases, J lost 1 base, and 9 bases lay in between. CDR3 size: 13 residues. The germline V gene has CDR1 MNHEY and CDR2 SMNVEV (reference sequence). This CDR3 reads CASSPSGSYEQYF. DNA of the CDR3: TGTGCCAGCAGTCCCTCGGGGTCCTACGAGCAGTACTTC.

V usage is TRBV30 and J usage is TRBJ1-1; 10 bases match TRBD1. The germline V gene encodes CDR1 GTSNPN and CDR2 SVGIG (reference sequence). The CDR3 consists of 16 residues. After removal of 7 bases from V and 5 bases from J, the junction contained 16 bases not matched to a gene. CDR3 loop: CASFDTFRDRGTEAFF. The CDR3 DNA sequence: TGTGCCTCTTTCGACACCTTCCGGGACAGGGGTACTGAAGCTTTCTTT.

This sequence joins TRBV28 and TRBJ2-3; TRBD2 matches 8 bases. The V gene end was trimmed by 0 bases and the J gene end by 2 bases; junction bases not matched to a gene: 7. CDR1 and CDR2 (germline): MDHEN, SYDVKM. This CDR3 has 17 amino acids. The CDR3 DNA follows: TGTGCCAGCAGTTTATGGCGGCGGGAGGTAGACACAGATACGCAGTATTTT. Translated: CASSLWRREVDTDTQYF. Filled out from reference TRBV28 and TRBJ2-3, the complete variable domain reads DVKVTQSSRYLVKRTGEKVFLECVQDMDHENMFWYRQDPGLGLRLIYFSYDVKMKEKGDIPEGYSVSREKKERFSLILESASTNQTSMYLCASSLWRREVDTDTQYFGPGTRLTVL.

The chain joins TRBV2 to TRBJ2-7; 8 nucleotides match TRBD1. Germline V gives CDR1 SNHLY, CDR2 FYNNEI. V shed 8 bases and J 5 bases; nucleotides not matched to a gene: 11. This CDR3 contains 14 residues. CDR3 residues: CASRGNYRGDEQYF. The CDR3 coding sequence is TGTGCCAGCCGGGGGAATTACAGGGGGGACGAGCAGTACTTC.

The sample holds one count of this clone. The gene calls are TRBV4-1 and TRBJ2-2; 8 nucleotides agree with TRBD2. Germline CDR1 and CDR2: MGHRA and YSYEKL. The CDR3 totals 15 residues. Germline trimming cut 3 bases from V and 7 bases from J; bases unmatched to any gene: 7. The CDR3 DNA follows: TGCGCCAGCAGCCAGGGACGGGGGGGCAACGGGGAGCTGTTTTTT. Protein sequence: CASSQGRGGNGELFF.

V gene TRBV28 combines with J gene TRBJ1-2; D is unresolved. Per germline, CDR1 MDHEN and CDR2 SYDVKM. V lost 5 bases to trimming and J lost 4 bases, with 20 bases between them. This CDR3 spans 16 amino acids. CDR3 nucleotide sequence: TGTGCCAGCAGTACCACCCCCCCCCAGGTCGTCTATGGCTACACCTTC. Translated, it gives CASSTTPPQVVYGYTF.

This clone has a handful of counts. The chain is built from TRBV13 and TRBJ1-1; D is possibly TRBD1 (5 bases). Trimming stripped 2 bases from V and 7 bases from J, with 11 bases between. The CDR3 has 13 amino acids. Germline V gives CDR1 PRHDT, CDR2 FYEKMQ (reference sequence). CDR3: CASSLLGGDEAFF. The DNA of the CDR3 is TGTGCCAGCAGCTTATTGGGAGGGGATGAAGCTTTCTTT.

This chain connects TRBV7-9 to TRBJ1-2; no firm D call. V lost 1 base and J 8 bases, leaving 17 bases between the germline ends. Germline lookup yields CDR1 SEHNR and CDR2 FQNEAQ (reference sequence). CDR3 length: 15 amino acids. The CDR3 is CASSLVSARGSGYTF. In DNA, the CDR3 is TGTGCCAGCAGCTTAGTTTCTGCCCGCGGCTCGGGCTACACCTTC. The full variable domain, completed using reference TRBV7-9 and TRBJ1-2, is DTGVSQNPRHKITKRGQNVTFRCDPISEHNRLYWYRQTLGQGPEFLTYFQNEAQLEKSRLLSDRFSAERPKGSFSTLEIQRTEQGDSAMYLCASSLVSARGSGYTFGSGTRLTVV.

The V gene is TRBV6-6, the J gene TRBJ1-5; D perhaps matches TRBD1 (5 bases). CDR1 and CDR2 from the germline V gene are MNHNY and SVGAGI (reference sequence). The CDR3 has 16 amino acids. V dropped 0 bases and J dropped 4 bases, with 13 bases sitting between them. CDR3 coding DNA: TGTGCCAGCAGTTACTCCCAAAGGGGCCGGAATCAGCCCCAGCATTTT. Its translation: CASSYSQRGRNQPQHF.

The chain joins TRBV9 to TRBJ1-4, with a weak D call TRBD1 (5 bases). Germline V gene lookup returns CDR1 SGDLS and CDR2 YYNGEE. The CDR3 spans 15 residues. Trimming pared 0 bases from V and 2 bases from J, leaving 8 bases between. The CDR3 loop is CASSVGQGTNEKLFF. CDR3 nucleotide sequence: TGTGCCAGCAGCGTAGGTCAGGGTACTAATGAAAAACTGTTTTTT.

The J gene is TRBJ1-1, the V gene TRBV6-1; D gene uncertain. V gave up 2 bases and J gave up 4 bases, with 8 bases separating them. CDR3 length: 13 residues. The germline CDR1 and CDR2 sequences are MNHNS and SASEGT. The CDR3, as DNA: TGTGCCAGCAGTGAACTACGGGGCACTGAAGCTTTCTTT. This translates into CASSELRGTEAFF.

The rearrangement uses TRBV19 and TRBJ1-1; D call uncertain. Deletions cut 3 bases from V and 0 bases from J, with 5 bases between. The CDR3 loop spans 13 amino acids. CDR1 and CDR2 (germline): LNHDA, SQIVND (reference sequence). CDR3 in amino acids: CASSMSLNTEAFF. CDR3 bases: TGTGCCAGTAGTATGAGCTTGAACACTGAAGCTTTCTTT.

The chain combines TRBV7-2 with TRBJ2-5; 14 bases are shared with TRBD2. Germline trimming cut 5 bases from V and 3 bases from J; bases unmatched to any gene: 11. Germline CDR1 and CDR2: SGHTA and FQGNSA. This CDR3 is 18 amino acids long. The CDR3: CASSRLTPGLAGEETQYF. The CDR3 DNA reads as TGTGCCAGCAGCCGCTTAACCCCGGGACTAGCGGGAGAAGAGACCCAGTACTTC.

V gene TRBV7-8 combines with J gene TRBJ2-5, with TRBD1 matching over 7 bases. Germline V gene data show CDR1 as SGHVS and CDR2 as FQNEAQ. With 6 bases clipped from V and 7 bases from J, the junction kept 17 bases outside the gene matches. CDR3 length: 16 residues. The CDR3 loop is CASSSQGSTGVGTQYF. Here the CDR3 DNA reads TGTGCCAGCAGTTCACAGGGGTCCACCGGGGTAGGGACCCAGTACTTC.

This clone showed up just once. The V call is TRBV9, the J call TRBJ1-2; D remains ambiguous. The germline V gene encodes CDR1 SGDLS and CDR2 YYNGEE. V gave up 2 bases and J gave up 6 bases, with 11 bases separating them. The CDR3 covers 13 residues. The CDR3 coding sequence is TGTGCCAGCAGCGTGAGTGCCCCTGATGGCTACACCTTC. Protein sequence: CASSVSAPDGYTF.

The chain recombines TRBV11-2 with TRBJ2-3; D ambiguous. Germline CDR1 and CDR2: SGHAT and FQNNGV. The CDR3 consists of 16 residues. Trimming left V 0 bases short and J 0 bases short, with 10 bases between. As DNA, the CDR3 is TGTGCCAGCAGCTTAGAACCTGACTCCAGCACAGATACGCAGTATTTT. Translating it yields CASSLEPDSSTDTQYF.

V usage is TRBV6-4 and J usage is TRBJ1-1, with 7 bases fitting TRBD1. The CDR3 has 14 residues. Per germline, CDR1 MRHNA and CDR2 SNTAGT. V dropped 3 bases and J dropped 4; count of bases not matched to a gene: 5. In DNA, the CDR3 is TGTGCCAGCAGTGAGACAGGGATGCGCACTGAAGCTTTCTTT. As protein: CASSETGMRTEAFF.

V gene TRBV7-2 combines with J gene TRBJ2-5, with D possibly TRBD1 on 5 matching bases. Germline loops: CDR1 SGHTA, CDR2 FQGNSA. V was clipped by 5 bases and J by 5 bases, with 12 bases between them. The CDR3 totals 13 residues. The CDR3 sequence is CASSGANGETQYF. In nucleotides, the CDR3 is TGTGCCAGCAGCGGGGCTAACGGGGAGACCCAGTACTTC.

The rearrangement joins TRBV4-3 to TRBJ1-6; D may be TRBD1 (5 bases). The germline gives CDR1 LGHNA, CDR2 YSLEER. V was clipped by 4 bases and J by 0 bases, with 13 bases between them. CDR3 length: 17 residues. CDR3 sequence: CASSLAGGGSYNSPLHF. DNA for the CDR3: TGCGCCAGCAGCCTGGCGGGGGGGGGCTCCTATAATTCACCCCTCCACTTT.

The rearrangement joins TRBV7-9 to TRBJ2-2; 8 nucleotides line up with TRBD2. V lost 3 bases, J lost 3 bases, and 15 bases stayed unmatched. CDR3 length: 19 residues. From germline, CDR1 is SEHNR and CDR2 FQNEAQ (reference sequence). The CDR3 DNA is TGTGCCAGCAGCTTGGGCCGGGGGGGTCTCTACTCTTACACCGGGGAGCTGTTTTTT. Its protein is CASSLGRGGLYSYTGELFF.

This clone was seen only a few times. This chain connects TRBV28 to TRBJ1-2, with D possibly TRBD1 on 6 matching bases. This CDR3 spans 15 amino acids. The germline CDR1 and CDR2 sequences are MDHEN and SYDVKM. Trimming took off 6 bases at V and 5 bases at J, with 19 bases between the two ends. For the CDR3, the DNA is TGTGCCAGCAGCACCGGGACAAGGGATTTGTATGGCTACACCTTC. Translation gives CASSTGTRDLYGYTF.

The genes are TRBV15 and TRBJ1-1; no reliable D call. The ends were cut back, 1 base at V and 2 bases at J, with 11 bases in the middle. Germline V gene data show CDR1 as LNHNV and CDR2 as YYDKDF (reference sequence). The CDR3 is 15 residues long. The CDR3 sequence is CATSRVGIPNTEAFF. The CDR3 DNA reads as TGTGCCACCAGCAGAGTTGGCATCCCAAACACTGAAGCTTTCTTT.